A single sample gave rise to the 24 T cell receptor beta chains below, sequenced in a study of blood T cell repertoires in COVID-19. Clones were sequenced by immunoSEQ multiplex PCR, and TCRdb holds only the in-frame ones, with some missing. The sample lists 95,000 to 150,000 clones, roughly four fifths occurring once. Material: peripheral blood. The receptors here all came from a man aged 60-69 years with acute or convalescent COVID-19.

The CDR3 coding sequence is TGTGCCAGCAGCTTAGATTCGGCCCCCGGGGCTAGCGGGGGTACCGGGGAGCTGTTTTTT. It translates to CASSLDSAPGASGGTGELFF. This chain joins TRBV11-2 and TRBJ2-2; 10 positions agree with TRBD2. The germline V gene has CDR1 SGHAT and CDR2 FQNNGV. The CDR3 covers 20 residues. After removal of 0 bases from V and 5 bases from J, the junction contained 15 bases not matched to a gene.

A single count supports this clone. The chain uses TRBV7-8 and TRBJ2-1; D is perhaps TRBD2 (7 bases). CDR3 size: 16 residues. Germline CDR1 SGHVS, CDR2 FQNEAQ. V was trimmed by 1 base and J by 11 bases, leaving 21 bases between them. The CDR3 sequence is CASSLEVGRGGSQQFF. As DNA, the CDR3 is TGTGCCAGCAGCTTAGAAGTGGGCAGGGGAGGGTCGCAGCAGTTCTTC.

The V and J genes are TRBV5-1 and TRBJ1-5; 9 bases agree with TRBD1. This CDR3 comprises 15 residues. The V and J ends lost 0 bases and 6 bases, in that order; junction bases with no gene match: 4. Germline V gives CDR1 SGHRS, CDR2 YFSETQ. CDR3 sequence: CASSLDGQGSQPQHF. The CDR3 coding sequence is TGCGCCAGCAGCTTGGACGGACAGGGGTCTCAGCCCCAGCATTTT.

The CDR3 nucleotides read TGCGCCAGCAGCCGATCACAGGTGAACACTGAAGCTTTCTTT. Translated, it gives CASSRSQVNTEAFF. This chain connects TRBV23-1 to TRBJ1-1; a weak D match, TRBD1 (5 bases). TRBV23-1 is marked as an open reading frame, function uncertain. This CDR3 comprises 14 residues. V was pared by 6 bases and J by 0 bases, with 11 bases between.

The chain combines TRBV12-3 or TRBV12-4 with TRBJ2-1; D possibly corresponds to TRBD1 (5 bases). V lost 4 bases and J 6 bases, leaving 10 bases between the germline ends. The CDR3 runs 13 residues. The DNA of the CDR3 is TGTGCCAGCAGTTGGGGCAGGGCCAATGAGCAGTTCTTC. Its translation is CASSWGRANEQFF.

This chain links TRBV11-3 with TRBJ2-7, with TRBD1 matching over 7 bases. Germline loops: CDR1 SGHNT, CDR2 YENEEA. The CDR3 extends over 12 amino acids. Trimming removed 5 bases from V and 6 bases from J; junction bases left unmatched: 4. CDR3 coding DNA: TGTGCCAGCAGCCCCGGGACAGCCGAGCAGTACTTC. This codes for CASSPGTAEQYF.

The chain carries TRBV9 and TRBJ2-2, with TRBD2 as a possible D gene (6 bases). Trimming cost V 4 bases and J 3 bases, with 16 bases left between them. Germline-derived CDR1 and CDR2 are SGDLS and YYNGEE. This CDR3 is 16 amino acids long. CDR3 bases: TGTGCCAGCAGCCTCGGGAGCCCGGGCGACACCGGGGAGCTGTTTTTT. Amino acids: CASSLGSPGDTGELFF.

This chain joins TRBV7-9 and TRBJ2-2, with 9 bases lining up with TRBD2. After removal of 4 bases from V and 5 bases from J, the junction contained 5 bases not matched to a gene. The CDR3 runs to 15 residues. Per germline, CDR1 SEHNR and CDR2 FQNEAQ (reference sequence). The CDR3 region is CASSSGLAATGELFF. DNA of the CDR3: TGTGCCAGCAGCTCGGGACTAGCAGCTACCGGGGAGCTGTTTTTT.

V is TRBV27 and J is TRBJ2-7; 8 bases line up with TRBD1. Germline V CDR1 and CDR2: MNHEY, SMNVEV (reference sequence). The V segment lost 2 bases and the J segment 1 base; nucleotides outside the gene matches: 4. There are 15 residues in the CDR3. Written as DNA, the CDR3 is TGTGCCAGCAGTTTAAGGACAGGGTGGTCCTACGAGCAGTACTTC. The encoded protein is CASSLRTGWSYEQYF.

The chain has TRBV5-1 and TRBJ2-3, with 9 bases aligning to TRBD1. Germline CDR1 SGHRS, CDR2 YFSETQ. J was trimmed by 0 bases and V by 4 bases; bases with no gene match: 3. This CDR3 has 15 amino acids. For the CDR3, the DNA is TGCGCCAGCAGCGGGACAGGGCTGAGCACAGATACGCAGTATTTT. Translating gives CASSGTGLSTDTQYF.

The genes are TRBV19 and TRBJ2-1; D ambiguous. Deletions cut 6 bases from V and 15 bases from J, with 18 bases between. Germline V CDR1 and CDR2: LNHDA, SQIVND (reference sequence). The CDR3 contains 12 residues. The CDR3 region is CASSQDLSRRFF. The CDR3 DNA sequence: TGTGCCAGTAGCCAGGATTTGAGTCGGCGGTTCTTC.

This chain connects TRBV12-3 or TRBV12-4 to TRBJ1-4; D is perhaps TRBD1 (5 bases). V dropped 6 bases and J dropped 5 bases, with 10 bases sitting between them. The CDR3 totals 13 residues. The CDR3 DNA reads as TGTGCCAGCAGCCAGACAGAGAATGAAAAACTGTTTTTT. Amino acid sequence: CASSQTENEKLFF.

The rearrangement links TRBV12-5 to TRBJ2-3; possibly TRBD1 for D (7 bases). Germline V gives CDR1 LGHNT, CDR2 FRNRAP. The V end lost 1 base, the J end lost 5 bases, and 10 bases lay between the germline ends. The CDR3 sequence is 14 residues long. CDR3: CASGLGRGQDTQYF. The CDR3 DNA reads as TGTGCTAGTGGTTTGGGGAGGGGGCAAGATACGCAGTATTTT.

The chain carries TRBV5-1 and TRBJ1-2; D may be TRBD1 (6 bases). The V end lost 4 bases, the J end lost 7 bases, and 14 bases lay between the germline ends. Germline V gene sequence: CDR1 SGHRS, CDR2 YFSETQ. This CDR3 is 13 amino acids long. The CDR3 nucleotides are TGCGCCAGCAGCATCACAGGGAATAGTGGCTACACCTTC. It codes for CASSITGNSGYTF. The full variable domain, rest sourced from reference TRBV5-1 and TRBJ1-2, is KAGVTQTPRYLIKTRGQQVTLSCSPISGHRSVSWYQQTPGQGLQFLFEYFSETQRNKGNFPGRFSGRQFSNSRSEMNVSTLELGDSALYLCASSITGNSGYTFGSGTRLTVV.

Note on this clone: At one of its ends the junction is not consistent with the germline gene, which may arise from a read error. V and J are TRBV6-5 and TRBJ2-3; 8 positions match TRBD2. This CDR3 contains 13 residues. Germline V gene sequence: CDR1 MNHEY, CDR2 SVGAGI. DNA of the CDR3: TGTGCCAGCAGACGGACTAGCAAAGATACGCAGTATTTT. Amino acid sequence: CASRRTSKDTQYF.

The rearrangement uses TRBV7-6 and TRBJ1-2; D not resolved. Trimming left V 1 base short and J 7 bases short, with 13 bases between. CDR3 length: 14 amino acids. The germline V gene encodes CDR1 SGHVS and CDR2 FNYEAQ. DNA of the CDR3: TGTGCCAGCAGCTTAGTGTCCAGCGAGGCTGGCTACACCTTC. Its protein is CASSLVSSEAGYTF.

This clone came up many times. The V gene is TRBV12-5, the J gene TRBJ2-1; 11 bases fit TRBD2. This CDR3 has 15 residues. V lost 6 bases to trimming and J lost 10 bases; unmatched junction nucleotides: 11. Germline CDR1 LGHNT, CDR2 FRNRAP. CDR3 residues: CASGRGLAAFGEQFF. CDR3 coding DNA: TGTGCTAGTGGCCGGGGACTAGCGGCTTTCGGGGAGCAGTTCTTC.

The chain is built from TRBV14 and TRBJ1-4, with 7 bases that match TRBD1. J was trimmed by 10 bases and V by 4 bases; bases with no gene match: 6. The CDR3 is 13 residues long. CDR1 and CDR2 from the germline V gene are SGHDN and FVKESK. The CDR3 DNA follows: TGTGCCAGCAGCCCGACAGGGTTCGGAAAACTGTTTTTT. Protein: CASSPTGFGKLFF.

This chain uses TRBV20-1 with TRBJ2-7; TRBD2 matches at 7 bases. This CDR3 has 13 residues. V lost 3 bases to trimming and J lost 3 bases; unmatched junction nucleotides: 5. The V gene's germline CDR1 is DFQATT and CDR2 SNEGSKA (reference sequence). The CDR3 is CSASRGRGYEQYF. CDR3 sequence (DNA): TGCAGTGCTAGTCGTGGGAGGGGCTACGAGCAGTACTTC.

The V gene is TRBV2, the J gene TRBJ1-1; D perhaps matches TRBD1 (6 bases). The germline gives CDR1 SNHLY, CDR2 FYNNEI. The CDR3 length is 13 residues. V was clipped by 7 bases and J by 2 bases, with 11 bases between them. CDR3 bases: TGTGCCAGCAACCCACAGGGTAACACTGAAGCTTTCTTT. Amino acid sequence: CASNPQGNTEAFF.

This clone was seen just once. V is TRBV29-1 and J is TRBJ2-5; tentatively, D is TRBD2 (5 bases). Trimming pared 3 bases from V and 4 bases from J, leaving 18 bases between. Germline CDR1 reads SQVTM; CDR2 reads ANQGSEA. The CDR3 is 15 amino acids. This CDR3 reads CSVDFRKEGGETQYF. CDR3 nucleotide sequence: TGCAGCGTTGATTTTAGGAAAGAGGGCGGAGAGACCCAGTACTTC.

This clone has just one count. The chain uses TRBV6-4 and TRBJ2-5, with TRBD2 matching 7 bases. In germline, CDR1 is MRHNA, CDR2 SNTAGT. J gave up 2 bases and V 1 base, and 10 bases lay outside the gene matches. The CDR3 is 17 amino acids. The CDR3 region has the DNA TGTGCCAGCAGTGACTATATATTTGGGGGGGGGCAAGAGACCCAGTACTTC. Residues: CASSDYIFGGGQETQYF.

This clone has just a few counts. CDR3 residues: CARDAGGKFF. In nucleotides, the CDR3 is TGTGCCAGGGACGCAGGGGGAAAGTTTTTT. The chain carries TRBV5-8 and TRBJ2-2; TRBD1 matches 7 bases. V was clipped by 8 bases and J by 16 bases; unmatched bases: 8. The germline V gene has CDR1 SGHTS and CDR2 YDEGEE. CDR3 size: 10 residues.

The chain recombines TRBV19 with TRBJ2-7, with D possibly being TRBD2 (5 bases). The CDR3 totals 13 residues. The V end was cut by 5 bases, the J end by 1 base, with 9 bases between. Per the germline V gene, CDR1 is LNHDA and CDR2 is SQIVND (reference sequence). The CDR3 here is CASSRSGSYEQYF. CDR3 nucleotide sequence: TGTGCCAGTAGTCGGTCGGGATCCTACGAGCAGTACTTC.